Sequencing of this T cell receptor (beta chain) was carried out in a study of CD8 T cells in Susac syndrome. The wider study: Patients with Susac syndrome were therapy-naive, on corticosteroids, or on intravenous immunoglobulin alone at blood draw. Study results and caveats: The study found that Susac CD8+ clonal expansion peaked in TEMRA cells and active patients.

The CDR3 consists of 15 residues. Looked up from germline, CDR1 is LGHDT and CDR2 is YNNKEL (reference sequence). V was clipped by 5 bases and J by 6 bases, with 16 bases between them. The authors sequenced TCR beta from blood CD8+ and CD4+ T cells. Details on this clonotype: No antigen is known for it.

Random hexamers were used to reverse transcribe roughly 0.45 to 1 ug of RNA. Amplification of the TCR beta CDR3 was carried out by immunoSEQ multiplex PCR, which spanned a total of 54 Vbeta and 13 Jbeta segments. TCRdb reanalysed the immunoSEQ multiplex PCR reads using MiXCR and keeps one entry per CDR3 protein. The data show fewer than 150,000 distinct CDR3 sequences, 85% to 95% seen once. The TCR sequence derives from a human donor with Susac syndrome. The V call is TRBV3-1, the J call TRBJ2-2; a possible D gene is TRBD1 (5 bases). Material for sequencing was CD8+ T cells from PBMCs. CDR3 residues: CASSVDSPLPGELFF. For the CDR3, the DNA is TGTGCCAGCAGCGTCGACAGCCCCTTGCCCGGGGAGCTGTTTTTT.